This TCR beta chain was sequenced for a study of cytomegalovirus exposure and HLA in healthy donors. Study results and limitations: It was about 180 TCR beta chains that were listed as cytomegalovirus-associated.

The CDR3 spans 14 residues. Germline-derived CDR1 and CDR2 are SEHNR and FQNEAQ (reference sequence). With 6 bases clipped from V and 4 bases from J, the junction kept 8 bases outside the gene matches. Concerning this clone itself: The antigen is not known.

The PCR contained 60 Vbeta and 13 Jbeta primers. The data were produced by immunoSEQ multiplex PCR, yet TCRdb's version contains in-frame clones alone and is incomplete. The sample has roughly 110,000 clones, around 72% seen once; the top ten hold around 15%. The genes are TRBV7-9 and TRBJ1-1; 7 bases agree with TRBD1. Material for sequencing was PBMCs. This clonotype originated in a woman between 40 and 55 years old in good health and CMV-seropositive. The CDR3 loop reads CASRGARGATEAFF. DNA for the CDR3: TGTGCCAGCAGGGGAGCCAGGGGGGCCACTGAAGCTTTCTTT.